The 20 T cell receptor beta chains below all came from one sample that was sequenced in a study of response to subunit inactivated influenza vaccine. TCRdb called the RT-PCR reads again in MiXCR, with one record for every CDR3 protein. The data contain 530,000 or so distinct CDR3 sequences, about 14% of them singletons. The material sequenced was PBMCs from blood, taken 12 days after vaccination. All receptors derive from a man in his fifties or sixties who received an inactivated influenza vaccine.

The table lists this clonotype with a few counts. CDR3 DNA sequence: TGTGCCACCAGACAGGGGAACACCGGGGAGCTGTTTTTT. It is translated as CATRQGNTGELFF. The genes are TRBV15 and TRBJ2-2, with D possibly being TRBD1 (6 bases). CDR1 and CDR2 (germline): LNHNV, YYDKDF (reference sequence). V dropped 6 bases and J dropped 1 base, with 6 bases sitting between them. The CDR3 extends over 13 amino acids. Based on the CDR3 plus reference TRBV15 and TRBJ2-2, the full variable domain is DAMVIQNPRYQVTQFGKPVTLSCSQTLNHNVMYWYQQKSSQAPKLLFHYYDKDFNNEADTPDNFQSRRPNTSFCFLDIRSPGLGDTAMYLCATRQGNTGELFFGEGSRLTVL.

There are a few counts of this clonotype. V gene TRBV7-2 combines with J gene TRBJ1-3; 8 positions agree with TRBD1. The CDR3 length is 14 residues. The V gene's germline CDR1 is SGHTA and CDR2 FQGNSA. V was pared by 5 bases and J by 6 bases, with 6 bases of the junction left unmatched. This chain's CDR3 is CASSDDRGKNTIYF. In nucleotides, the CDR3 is TGTGCCAGCAGCGACGACAGGGGAAAAAACACCATATATTTT. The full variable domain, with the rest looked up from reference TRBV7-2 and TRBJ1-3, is GAGVSQSPSNKVTEKGKDVELRCDPISGHTALYWYRQSLGQGLEFLIYFQGNSAPDKSGLPSDRFSAERTGGSVSTLTIQRTQQEDSAVYLCASSDDRGKNTIYFGEGSWLTVV.

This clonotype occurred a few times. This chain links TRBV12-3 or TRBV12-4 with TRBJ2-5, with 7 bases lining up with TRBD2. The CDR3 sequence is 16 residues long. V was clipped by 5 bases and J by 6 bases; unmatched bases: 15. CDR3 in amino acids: CASSSPPGAGKKTQYF. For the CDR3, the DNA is TGTGCCAGCAGTAGCCCCCCCGGAGCGGGAAAGAAGACCCAGTACTTC.

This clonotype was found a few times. CDR3 amino acids: CSVEGVYLETQYF. CDR3 coding DNA: TGCAGCGTTGAAGGGGTATACTTGGAGACCCAGTACTTC. The J gene is TRBJ2-5, the V gene TRBV29-1; D unclear. The CDR3 length is 13 residues. The ends were cut back, 1 base at V and 5 bases at J, with 11 bases in the middle. Germline CDR1 and CDR2: SQVTM and ANQGSEA.

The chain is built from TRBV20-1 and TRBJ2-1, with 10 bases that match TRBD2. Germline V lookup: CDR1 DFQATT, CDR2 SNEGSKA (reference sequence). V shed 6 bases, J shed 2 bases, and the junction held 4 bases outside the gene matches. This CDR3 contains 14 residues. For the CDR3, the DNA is TGCAGTGCAAGGAGCGGGAGGGCCTACAATGAGCAGTTCTTC. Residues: CSARSGRAYNEQFF.

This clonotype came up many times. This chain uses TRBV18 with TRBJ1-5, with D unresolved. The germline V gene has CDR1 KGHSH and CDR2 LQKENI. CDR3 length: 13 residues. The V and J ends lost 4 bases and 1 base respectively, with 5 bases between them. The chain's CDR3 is CASSLKSNQPQHF. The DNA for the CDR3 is TGTGCCAGCTCACTCAAAAGCAATCAGCCCCAGCATTTT.

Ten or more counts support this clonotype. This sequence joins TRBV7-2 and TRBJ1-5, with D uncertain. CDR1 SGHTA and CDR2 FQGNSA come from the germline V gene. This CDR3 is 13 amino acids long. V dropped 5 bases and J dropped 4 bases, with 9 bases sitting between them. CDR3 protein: CASSPSRNQPQHF. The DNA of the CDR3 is TGTGCCAGCAGCCCCTCACGAAATCAGCCCCAGCATTTT.

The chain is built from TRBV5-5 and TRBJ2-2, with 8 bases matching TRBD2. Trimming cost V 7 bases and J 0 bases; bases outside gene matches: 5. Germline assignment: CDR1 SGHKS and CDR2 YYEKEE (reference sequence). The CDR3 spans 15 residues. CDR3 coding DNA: TGTGCCAGCGGGCGGGGGGTAGCGAACACCGGGGAGCTGTTTTTT. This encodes CASGRGVANTGELFF.

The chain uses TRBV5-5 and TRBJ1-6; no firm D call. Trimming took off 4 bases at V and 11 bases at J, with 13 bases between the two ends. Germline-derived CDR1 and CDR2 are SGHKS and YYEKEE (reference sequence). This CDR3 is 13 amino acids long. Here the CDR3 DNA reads TGTGCCAGCAGCGCCGCCTTCTCGGCACCCCTCCACTTT. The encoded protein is CASSAAFSAPLHF.

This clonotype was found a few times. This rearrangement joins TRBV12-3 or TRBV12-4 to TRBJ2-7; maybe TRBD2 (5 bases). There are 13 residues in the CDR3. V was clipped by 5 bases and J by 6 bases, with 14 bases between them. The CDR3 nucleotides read TGTGCCAGCAGTACGCGGGTACGGGCCGAGCAGTACTTC. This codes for CASSTRVRAEQYF.

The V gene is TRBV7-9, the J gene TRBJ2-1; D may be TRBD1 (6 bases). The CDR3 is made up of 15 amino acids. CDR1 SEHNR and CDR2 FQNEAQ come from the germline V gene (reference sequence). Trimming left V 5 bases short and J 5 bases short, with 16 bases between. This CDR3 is CASSLTGSRNNEQFF. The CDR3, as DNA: TGTGCCAGCAGCCTCACAGGGTCTAGAAACAATGAGCAGTTCTTC.

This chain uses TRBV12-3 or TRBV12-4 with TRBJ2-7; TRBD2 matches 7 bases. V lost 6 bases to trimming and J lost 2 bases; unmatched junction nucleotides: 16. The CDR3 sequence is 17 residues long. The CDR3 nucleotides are TGTGCCAGCAGCTGGCCAGCGAAAGGACTAGTCCCCTACGAGCAGTACTTC. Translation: CASSWPAKGLVPYEQYF.

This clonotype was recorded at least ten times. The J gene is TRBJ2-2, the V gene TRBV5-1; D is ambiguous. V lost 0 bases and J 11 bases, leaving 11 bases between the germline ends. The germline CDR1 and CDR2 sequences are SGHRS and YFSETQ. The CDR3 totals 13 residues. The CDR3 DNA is TGCGCCAGCAGCTTGGGACCGAAGGCAGAGCTGTTTTTT. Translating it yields CASSLGPKAELFF.

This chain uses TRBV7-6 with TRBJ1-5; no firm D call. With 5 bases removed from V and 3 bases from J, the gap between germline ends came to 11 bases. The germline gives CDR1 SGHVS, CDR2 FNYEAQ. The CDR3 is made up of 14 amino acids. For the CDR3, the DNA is TGTGCCAGCAGCGCCACAGATTCCAATCAGCCCCAGCATTTT. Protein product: CASSATDSNQPQHF.

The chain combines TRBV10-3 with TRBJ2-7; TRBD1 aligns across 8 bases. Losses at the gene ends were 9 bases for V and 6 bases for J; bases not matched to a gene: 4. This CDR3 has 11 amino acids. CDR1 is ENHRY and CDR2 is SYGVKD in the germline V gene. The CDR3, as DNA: TGTGCCATAAGGACAGGGTTCGAGCAGTACTTC. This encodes CAIRTGFEQYF.

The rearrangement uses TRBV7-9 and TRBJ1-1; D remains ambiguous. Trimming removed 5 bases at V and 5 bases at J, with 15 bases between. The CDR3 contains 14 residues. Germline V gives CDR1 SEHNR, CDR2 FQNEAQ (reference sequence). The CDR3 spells CASSGVLVLTEAFF. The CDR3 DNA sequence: TGTGCCAGCAGCGGCGTGTTGGTCTTAACTGAAGCTTTCTTT. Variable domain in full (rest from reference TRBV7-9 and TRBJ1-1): DTGVSQNPRHKITKRGQNVTFRCDPISEHNRLYWYRQTLGQGPEFLTYFQNEAQLEKSRLLSDRFSAERPKGSFSTLEIQRTEQGDSAMYLCASSGVLVLTEAFFGQGTRLTVV.

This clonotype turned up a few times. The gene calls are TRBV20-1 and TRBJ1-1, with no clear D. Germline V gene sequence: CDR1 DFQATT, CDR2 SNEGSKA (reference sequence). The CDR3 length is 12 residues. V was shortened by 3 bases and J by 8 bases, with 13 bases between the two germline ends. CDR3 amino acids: CSASKVFTEAFF. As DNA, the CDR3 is TGCAGTGCTAGCAAGGTTTTCACAGAAGCTTTCTTT.

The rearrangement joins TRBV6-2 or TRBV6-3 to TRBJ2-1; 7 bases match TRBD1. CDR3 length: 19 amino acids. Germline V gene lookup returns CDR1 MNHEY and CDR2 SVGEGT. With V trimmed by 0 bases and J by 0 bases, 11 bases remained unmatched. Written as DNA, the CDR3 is TGTGCCAGCAGTTACTCGAAAAACAGGGGCACCAGCTCCTACAATGAGCAGTTCTTC. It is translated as CASSYSKNRGTSSYNEQFF.

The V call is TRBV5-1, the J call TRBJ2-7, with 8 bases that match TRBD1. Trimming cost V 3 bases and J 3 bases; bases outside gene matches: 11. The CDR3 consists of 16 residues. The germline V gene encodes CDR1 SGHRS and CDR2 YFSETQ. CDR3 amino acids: CASSWGRQGRNYEQYF. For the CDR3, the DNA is TGCGCCAGCAGCTGGGGTCGACAGGGGAGGAACTACGAGCAGTACTTC.

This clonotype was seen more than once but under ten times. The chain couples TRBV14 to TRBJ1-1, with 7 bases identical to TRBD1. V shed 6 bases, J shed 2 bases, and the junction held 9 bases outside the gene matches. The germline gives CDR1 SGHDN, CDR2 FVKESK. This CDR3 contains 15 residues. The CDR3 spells CASRPGGLKNTEAFF. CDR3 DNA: TGTGCCAGCAGACCAGGGGGATTGAAAAACACTGAAGCTTTCTTT.